This section outlines one T cell receptor (beta chain) sequence together with its context. This specimen belongs to a study of T cell responses to AZD1222 COVID-19 vaccine. Germline CDR1 SGHRS, CDR2 YFSETQ. This CDR3 spans 15 amino acids. V dropped 6 bases and J dropped 3 bases, with 17 bases sitting between them. Sequencing was performed with immunoSEQ multiplex PCR; in TCRdb, only in-frame clones are kept and a portion is missing. The profile shows approximately 85,000 clones, 86% of them singletons. The receptor was isolated from an adult in good health. The source was peripheral blood, collected on day 0 of AZD1222 vaccination. This chain joins TRBV5-1 and TRBJ2-3, with D unclear. CDR3 residues: CASIGQFSVTDTQYF. For the CDR3, the DNA is TGCGCCAGCATTGGCCAATTCTCCGTGACAGATACGCAGTATTTT.